This TCR beta chain derives from a study of cytomegalovirus exposure and HLA in healthy donors. The CDR3 is 13 residues long. Trimming left V 6 bases short and J 0 bases short, with 9 bases between. In germline, CDR1 is SQVTM, CDR2 ANQGSEA. PCR involved 60 Vbeta and 13 Jbeta primers. Method: immunoSEQ multiplex PCR; TCRdb's copy keeps in-frame clones and lacks some. The sample shows roughly 96,000 clones, roughly 74% of them seen only once. The specimen sequenced was PBMCs. The chain combines TRBV29-1 with TRBJ2-1; the D is unclear. The origin of this receptor is a female donor in good health and CMV-seropositive. The CDR3 DNA reads as TGCAGCGTCCAGGCCTTCTCCTACAATGAGCAGTTCTTC. Translating gives CSVQAFSYNEQFF.